What follows are 8 T cell receptor beta chains derived from one specimen sequenced in a study of T cell repertoires in cytomegalovirus infection. TCRdb processed the reads anew with MiXCR; each CDR3 protein has one entry. The sample records 310,000 or so distinct CDR3 sequences, about 9.2% being singletons. Sequenced input: PBMCs. Receptors originate from a human donor in good health (CMV status not recorded). Some clones in this sample may be carry-over from other donors' samples.

The table lists this clonotype with many counts. V and J are TRBV5-1 and TRBJ2-7, with TRBD1 as a possible D gene (6 bases). The CDR3 totals 17 residues. The germline V and J ends were trimmed by 0 bases and 0 bases, with 16 bases remaining between them. Per germline, CDR1 SGHRS and CDR2 YFSETQ. CDR3 protein: CASSLVLAGDFSYEQYF. CDR3 DNA: TGCGCCAGCAGCTTGGTTTTGGCAGGGGATTTCTCCTACGAGCAGTACTTC. The variable domain in full, completed from reference TRBV5-1 and TRBJ2-7, reads KAGVTQTPRYLIKTRGQQVTLSCSPISGHRSVSWYQQTPGQGLQFLFEYFSETQRNKGNFPGRFSGRQFSNSRSEMNVSTLELGDSALYLCASSLVLAGDFSYEQYFGPGTRLTVT.

This clonotype was observed many times. The rearrangement uses TRBV4-1 and TRBJ1-3; a possible D gene is TRBD1 (6 bases). Germline V CDR1 and CDR2: MGHRA, YSYEKL. Trimming cost V 5 bases and J 0 bases, with 8 bases left between them. This CDR3 has 14 amino acids. The CDR3 here is CASSGTFSGNTIYF. In nucleotides, the CDR3 is TGCGCCAGCAGCGGGACATTCTCTGGAAACACCATATATTTT.

This clonotype showed up many times. The rearrangement links TRBV28 to TRBJ2-5; 9 bases fit TRBD2. Losses at the gene ends were 4 bases for V and 2 bases for J; bases not matched to a gene: 5. This CDR3 contains 15 residues. Germline CDR1 reads MDHEN; CDR2 reads SYDVKM. DNA of the CDR3: TGTGCCAGCAGTTCCTGGACTAGCGATCAAGAGACCCAGTACTTC. Its translation is CASSSWTSDQETQYF. The whole variable domain, remainder taken from reference TRBV28 and TRBJ2-5, is DVKVTQSSRYLVKRTGEKVFLECVQDMDHENMFWYRQDPGLGLRLIYFSYDVKMKEKGDIPEGYSVSREKKERFSLILESASTNQTSMYLCASSSWTSDQETQYFGPGTRLLVL.

CDR3 bases: TGTGCCAGCAGTCCTCTCTCTGGAGGGGAGTCAAACATTCAGTACTTC. It is translated as CASSPLSGGESNIQYF. The V and J genes are TRBV6-2 or TRBV6-3 and TRBJ2-4, with D maybe TRBD2 (6 bases). CDR1 MNHEY and CDR2 SVGEGT come from the germline V gene. V was cut by 5 bases and J by 6 bases, with 20 bases left in between. The CDR3 is 16 amino acids.

The V gene is TRBV19, the J gene TRBJ2-3; no definite D call. The germline CDR1 and CDR2 sequences are LNHDA and SQIVND (reference sequence). The CDR3 loop spans 15 amino acids. The V end lost 4 bases, the J end lost 1 base, and 12 bases lay between the germline ends. CDR3 bases: TGTGCCAGTAGTAGTGAACGGAGTCGCACAGATACGCAGTATTTT. This sequence encodes CASSSERSRTDTQYF.

This clonotype was observed many times. This rearrangement joins TRBV6-4 to TRBJ2-7, with D possibly called TRBD1 or TRBD2 (5 bases each). The CDR3 sequence is 16 residues long. V dropped 5 bases and J dropped 5 bases, with 22 bases sitting between them. CDR1 is MRHNA, CDR2 SNTAGT, per germline. The CDR3 DNA reads as TGTGCCAGCAGTAAAACTTACGGGACGCCTAGGAACGAGCAGTACGTC. It specifies CASSKTYGTPRNEQYV.

The rearrangement links TRBV4-2 to TRBJ1-6, with D unclear. Trimming removed 1 base from V and 0 bases from J, with 4 bases in between. Germline V gene data show CDR1 as LGHNA and CDR2 as YNFKEQ. The CDR3 spans 15 residues. This CDR3 is CASSQGVSYNSPLHF. The CDR3 DNA reads TGTGCCAGCAGCCAAGGAGTCTCCTATAATTCACCCCTCCACTTT.

Many counts were recorded for this clonotype. V is TRBV6-2 or TRBV6-3 and J is TRBJ1-1, with 7 nucleotides matching TRBD1. The trim removed 0 bases at V and 1 base at J, leaving 5 bases unmatched. Germline-derived CDR1 and CDR2 are MNHEY and SVGEGT. CDR3 length: 16 amino acids. CDR3 sequence (DNA): TGTGCCAGCAGTTACTCGAGCGGGACAGCGAACACTGAAGCTTTCTTT. Translating gives CASSYSSGTANTEAFF.